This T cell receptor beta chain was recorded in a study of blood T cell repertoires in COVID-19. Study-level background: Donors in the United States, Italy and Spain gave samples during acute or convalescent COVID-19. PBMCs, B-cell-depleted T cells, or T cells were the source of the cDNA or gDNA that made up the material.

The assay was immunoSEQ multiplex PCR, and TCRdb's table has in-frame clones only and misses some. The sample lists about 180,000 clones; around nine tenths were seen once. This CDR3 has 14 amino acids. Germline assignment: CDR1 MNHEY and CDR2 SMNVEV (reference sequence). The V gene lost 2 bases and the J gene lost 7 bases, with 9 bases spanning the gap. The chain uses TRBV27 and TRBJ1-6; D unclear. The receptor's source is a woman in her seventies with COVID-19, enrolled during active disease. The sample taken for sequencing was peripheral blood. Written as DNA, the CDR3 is TGTGCCAGCAGTTTAGGGTTCGGGAATTCACCCCTCCACTTT. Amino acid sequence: CASSLGFGNSPLHF.